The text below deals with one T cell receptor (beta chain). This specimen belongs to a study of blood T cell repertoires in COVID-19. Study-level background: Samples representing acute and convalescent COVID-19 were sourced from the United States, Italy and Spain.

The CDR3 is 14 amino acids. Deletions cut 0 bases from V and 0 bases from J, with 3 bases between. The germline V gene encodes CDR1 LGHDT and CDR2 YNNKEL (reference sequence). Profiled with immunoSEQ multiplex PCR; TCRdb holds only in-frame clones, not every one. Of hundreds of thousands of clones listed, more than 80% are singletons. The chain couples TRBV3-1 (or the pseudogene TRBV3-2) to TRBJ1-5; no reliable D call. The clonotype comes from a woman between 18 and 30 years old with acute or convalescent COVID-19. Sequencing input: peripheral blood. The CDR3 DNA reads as TGTGCCAGCAGCCAAGATTATAGCAATCAGCCCCAGCATTTT. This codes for CASSQDYSNQPQHF.